This T cell receptor beta chain is from a study of PD-L1 blockade in urothelial cancer. Study results and caveats: Expansion of tumor-associated blood clones at 3 weeks was greater in durable-benefit patients. Below-median pretreatment blood TCR clonality was a predictor of better survival.

This clone was recorded a few times. Its antigen is not known. The time point here: peripheral blood 6 weeks after treatment start. With V trimmed by 1 base and J by 9 bases, 11 bases remained unmatched. Per germline, CDR1 SGHTA and CDR2 FQGNSA. This CDR3 contains 17 residues. TCRdb's table, derived via immunoSEQ multiplex PCR, lists solely in-frame clones and lacks some. The repertoire holds more than 95,000 clones, 85% to 90% seen once, with under 2% in the top ten. This sequence joins TRBV7-2 and TRBJ2-1; 11 bases map to TRBD2. The clonotype originates from a man aged 60-69 years with urothelial cancer. The sample was PBMCs, taken around atezolizumab (anti-PD-L1) treatment. DNA for the CDR3: TGTGCCAGCAGCTTAGATGGGACTAGCGGAGCCGCCGGTGAGCAGTTCTTC. Its translation is CASSLDGTSGAAGEQFF.